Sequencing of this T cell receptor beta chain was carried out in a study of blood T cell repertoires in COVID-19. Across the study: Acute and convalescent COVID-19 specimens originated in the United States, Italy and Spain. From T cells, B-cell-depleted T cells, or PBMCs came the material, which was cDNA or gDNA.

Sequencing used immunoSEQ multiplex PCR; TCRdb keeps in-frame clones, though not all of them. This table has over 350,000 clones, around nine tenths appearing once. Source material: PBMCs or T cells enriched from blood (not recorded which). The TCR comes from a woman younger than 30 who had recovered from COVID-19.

CDR3 loop: CASSVSSPEQYF. In DNA form, the CDR3 reads TGTGCCAGCAGCGTTTCGAGTCCCGAGCAGTACTTC. This chain connects TRBV6-2 or TRBV6-3 to TRBJ2-7; D unclear. In germline, CDR1 is MNHEY, CDR2 SVGEGT. The CDR3 sequence is 12 residues long. With 6 bases removed from V and 6 bases from J, the gap between germline ends came to 12 bases.